Following are 11 T cell receptor beta chains from one sample sequenced in a study of shared clonotypes between healthy human individuals. TCRdb's table, derived via immunoSEQ multiplex PCR, lists solely in-frame clones and lacks some. The repertoire has millions of clones, more than 90% of them found once; the top ten carry roughly 0.15%. The specimen sequenced was naive CD4+ T cells sorted from blood. Stated subset: CD45RA+ positively selected. The receptors derive from a man younger than 35 in good health.

This chain links TRBV10-3 with TRBJ2-3, with 13 bases that match TRBD2. This CDR3 region has 15 residues. CDR1 ENHRY and CDR2 SYGVKD come from the germline V gene. The V gene end was trimmed by 7 bases and the J gene end by 3 bases; junction bases not matched to a gene: 4. The CDR3 DNA reads as TGTGCCATCAAGCGGACTAGCGGGGGAACAGATACGCAGTATTTT. Amino acids: CAIKRTSGGTDTQYF.

The V gene is TRBV7-2, the J gene TRBJ2-1, with TRBD1 matching over 7 bases. With 3 bases clipped from V and 0 bases from J, the junction kept 2 bases outside the gene matches. The CDR3 sequence is 15 residues long. Germline CDR1 is SGHTA and CDR2 is FQGNSA. The CDR3 here is CASSFDRVSYNEQFF. As DNA, the CDR3 is TGTGCCAGCAGCTTTGACAGGGTCTCCTACAATGAGCAGTTCTTC.

The chain has TRBV5-1 and TRBJ2-1; D remains ambiguous. The CDR3 is 14 residues long. Germline assignment: CDR1 SGHRS and CDR2 YFSETQ. V lost 4 bases and J lost 2, with 10 bases in between. The CDR3 DNA reads as TGCGCCAGCAGCGAACGGAAAGCCTACAATGAGCAGTTCTTC. Amino acid sequence: CASSERKAYNEQFF.

The V and J genes are TRBV19 and TRBJ2-7; 8 bases match TRBD1. The germline gives CDR1 LNHDA, CDR2 SQIVND (reference sequence). V lost 5 bases to trimming and J lost 6 bases; unmatched junction nucleotides: 9. The CDR3 loop spans 14 amino acids. The CDR3 loop reads CASSSGGSLAEQYF. The CDR3 nucleotides are TGTGCCAGTAGTTCAGGGGGCTCCTTGGCCGAGCAGTACTTC.

The rearrangement uses TRBV2 and TRBJ1-1; 7 bases are shared with TRBD1. V trimming: 0 bases; J trimming: 2 bases; junction bases outside the gene matches: 6. This CDR3 is 16 amino acids long. Germline loops: CDR1 SNHLY, CDR2 FYNNEI. The CDR3: CASSEAPDRVNTEAFF. DNA of the CDR3: TGTGCCAGCAGTGAAGCGCCAGACAGGGTAAACACTGAAGCTTTCTTT. Using reference TRBV2 and TRBJ1-1 for the parts outside the CDR3, the full variable domain is EPEVTQTPSHQVTQMGQEVILRCVPISNHLYFYWYRQILGQKVEFLVSFYNNEISEKSEIFDDQFSVERPDGSNFTLKIRSTKLEDSAMYFCASSEAPDRVNTEAFFGQGTRLTVV.

As DNA, the CDR3 is TGTGCCAGCAGTACAGCCGGTAATGAAAAACTGTTTTTT. It translates to CASSTAGNEKLFF. The rearrangement links TRBV6-6 to TRBJ1-4; the D is unclear. V lost 5 bases and J 4 bases, leaving 8 bases between the germline ends. Per the germline V gene, CDR1 is MNHNY and CDR2 is SVGAGI (reference sequence). This CDR3 contains 13 residues.

The chain is built from TRBV6-1 and TRBJ2-3, with TRBD2 as a possible D gene (6 bases). CDR1 is MNHNS, CDR2 SASEGT, per germline. Trimming pared 4 bases from V and 0 bases from J, leaving 11 bases between. This CDR3 region has 15 residues. In nucleotides, the CDR3 is TGTGCCAGCAGTGGGGCGGGGACTAGCACAGATACGCAGTATTTT. Encoded protein: CASSGAGTSTDTQYF.

The J gene is TRBJ1-4, the V gene TRBV25-1; no firm D call. The CDR3 sequence is 11 residues long. The V gene's germline CDR1 is MGHDK and CDR2 SYGVNS. Trimming removed 4 bases at V and 7 bases at J, with 4 bases between. CDR3 nucleotide sequence: TGTGCCAGCAGTGCATTTGAAAAACTGTTTTTT. Protein product: CASSAFEKLFF.

The chain uses TRBV5-4 and TRBJ2-7; the D gene is possibly TRBD2 (6 bases). This CDR3 comprises 15 residues. Germline loops: CDR1 SGHNT, CDR2 YYREEE (reference sequence). V shed 0 bases and J shed 2 bases, with 12 bases lying between them. CDR3: CASSLVGGGTYEQYF. As DNA, the CDR3 is TGTGCCAGCAGCTTGGTGGGAGGCGGGACCTACGAGCAGTACTTC.

This clone was recorded only once. This chain links TRBV5-4 with TRBJ2-6, with TRBD2 identical over 8 bases. The germline CDR1 and CDR2 sequences are SGHNT and YYREEE (reference sequence). The CDR3 length is 16 residues. V was pared by 5 bases and J by 0 bases, with 4 bases of the junction left unmatched. The CDR3 protein is CASRPAGDSGANVLTF. Here the CDR3 DNA reads TGTGCCAGCAGGCCAGCGGGGGACTCTGGGGCCAACGTCCTGACTTTC.

This chain links TRBV28 with TRBJ1-1; 7 bases line up with TRBD1. From germline, CDR1 is MDHEN and CDR2 SYDVKM. After removal of 5 bases from V and 13 bases from J, the junction contained 10 bases not matched to a gene. The CDR3 totals 12 residues. This CDR3 reads CASSRSDRFDFF. CDR3 nucleotides: TGTGCCAGCAGTCGCTCGGACAGGTTTGATTTCTTT.